This T cell receptor (beta chain) stems from a study of regulatory dendritic cells for organ transplantation. Turning to the study itself: Dendritic cell cultures received LPS on day 6. The study, taken as a whole, reports: Memory CD8+ clonal expansion seemed more limited with regulatory than mature dendritic cells. Naive CD4+ and CD8+ repertoires were highly diverse; memory CD8+ was most oligoclonal.

The V end lost 5 bases, the J end lost 0 bases, and 17 bases lay between the germline ends. The CDR3 is 18 residues long. Germline values: CDR1 SEHNR, CDR2 FQNEAQ (reference sequence). Allogeneic regulatory or mature dendritic cells were co-cultured for about 5 days with CFSE-labeled sorted T cells at 1:10. FACS sorted CD4+ or CD8+ T cells into CD45RA+ naive and CD45RO+ memory. Sequencing was performed with immunoSEQ multiplex PCR; in TCRdb, only in-frame clones are kept and a portion is missing. The table records about 21,000 clones, approximately 85% of them present only once. To note about this clone: Its specificity is not known.

The receptor was isolated from a human donor in good health. Material: naive CD4+ T cells from blood cultured with regulatory dendritic cells. Indicated subset: CD45RA+ naive T cells. This chain links TRBV7-9 with TRBJ1-6, with D possibly matching TRBD1 (5 bases). In DNA form, the CDR3 reads TGTGCCAGCAGCGCCGTCGGACAAATCGGCTCCTATAATTCACCCCTCCACTTT. Its translation: CASSAVGQIGSYNSPLHF. Full variable domain (rest looked up from reference TRBV7-9 and TRBJ1-6): DTGVSQNPRHKITKRGQNVTFRCDPISEHNRLYWYRQTLGQGPEFLTYFQNEAQLEKSRLLSDRFSAERPKGSFSTLEIQRTEQGDSAMYLCASSAVGQIGSYNSPLHFGNGTRLTVT.